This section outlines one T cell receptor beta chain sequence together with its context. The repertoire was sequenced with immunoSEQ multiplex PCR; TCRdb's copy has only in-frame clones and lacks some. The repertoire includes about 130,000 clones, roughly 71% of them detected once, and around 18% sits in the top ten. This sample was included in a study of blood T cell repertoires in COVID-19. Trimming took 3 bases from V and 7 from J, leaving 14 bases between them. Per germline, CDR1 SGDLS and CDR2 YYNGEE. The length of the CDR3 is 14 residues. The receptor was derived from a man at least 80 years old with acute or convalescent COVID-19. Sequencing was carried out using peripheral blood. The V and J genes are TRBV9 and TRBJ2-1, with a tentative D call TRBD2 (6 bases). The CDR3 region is CASSALGGRNEQFF. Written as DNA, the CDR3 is TGTGCCAGCAGCGCCCTCGGGGGTCGTAATGAGCAGTTCTTC.